This passage covers 26 T cell receptor beta chains from one sample sequenced in a study of cytomegalovirus exposure and HLA in healthy donors (TCRdb year 2017). The library was prepared using the immunoSEQ multiplex PCR assay. A mixture of 60 forward primers for TCR Vbeta segments and 13 reverse primers for TCR Jbeta segments was used in the multiplex PCR. What TCRdb holds here is the immuneACCESS table cut down to in-frame rearrangements. Part of the clones is not present; checked against another copy, under half of the missing clones reflect an unresolved V gene, and the others are unexplained. The sample includes approximately 180,000 clones, with approximately 82% observed a single time. About 1.7% of the sample goes to the ten largest clones. Sequencing was performed on PBMCs. The source is a woman aged 18-30 years in good health and CMV-seronegative.

This clone appeared once. The V call is TRBV28, the J call TRBJ1-2; 9 nucleotides line up with TRBD1. V lost 6 bases and J lost 6; bases outside the gene matches: 20. Germline CDR1 reads MDHEN; CDR2 reads SYDVKM. This CDR3 comprises 18 residues. The CDR3 spells CASSHRLGQGRGTHGYTF. The CDR3 bases are TGTGCCAGCAGCCATCGACTGGGACAGGGACGGGGAACGCATGGCTACACCTTC.

J is TRBJ2-3 and V is TRBV4-1; no reliable D call. The ends were cut back, 4 bases at V and 1 base at J, with 3 bases in the middle. Germline CDR1 reads MGHRA; CDR2 reads YSYEKL. CDR3 length: 12 residues. This CDR3 is CASSPGTDTQYF. DNA of the CDR3: TGCGCCAGCAGCCCAGGCACAGATACGCAGTATTTT.

In its sample, this clone was seen once. V is TRBV4-3 and J is TRBJ1-2; possible D gene TRBD1, 5 bases. This CDR3 has 16 residues. Germline V lookup: CDR1 LGHNA, CDR2 YSLEER. V was shortened by 0 bases and J by 4 bases, with 15 bases between the two germline ends. The CDR3 reads CASSQDASRDPYGYTF. CDR3 nucleotides: TGCGCCAGCAGCCAAGATGCGTCCAGGGATCCCTATGGCTACACCTTC.

This chain links TRBV14 with TRBJ1-3; the match to TRBD1 covers 8 bases. Germline V gives CDR1 SGHDN, CDR2 FVKESK. Trimming cost V 0 bases and J 3 bases; bases outside gene matches: 1. The CDR3 covers 15 residues. The chain's CDR3 is CASSQEDRDGNTIYF. The CDR3 DNA reads TGTGCCAGCAGCCAAGAGGACAGGGATGGAAACACCATATATTTT.

V gene TRBV29-1 combines with J gene TRBJ2-3, with TRBD2 identical over 10 bases. Germline V gene data show CDR1 as SQVTM and CDR2 as ANQGSEA. Trimming removed 7 bases from V and 4 bases from J; junction bases left unmatched: 17. The CDR3 is 17 amino acids. The CDR3 DNA sequence: TGCAGCGCCGGTGGGCCAGTAGCGGGAGGTCTGGCAGATACGCAGTATTTT. The encoded protein is CSAGGPVAGGLADTQYF.

This chain connects TRBV30 to TRBJ1-1, with D tentatively TRBD1 (5 bases). Germline lookup yields CDR1 GTSNPN and CDR2 SVGIG (reference sequence). V lost 5 bases, J lost 1 base, and 11 bases lay in between. The CDR3 spans 13 residues. In DNA form, the CDR3 reads TGTGCCTGGGGTCTGACAGAGAACACTGAAGCTTTCTTT. It codes for CAWGLTENTEAFF.

This clone was found once. This chain links TRBV5-1 with TRBJ1-5; TRBD1 aligns across 7 bases. This CDR3 has 15 residues. Germline lookup yields CDR1 SGHRS and CDR2 YFSETQ. V lost 0 bases to trimming and J lost 1 base; unmatched junction nucleotides: 1. CDR3 protein: CASSLGGQSNQPQHF. As DNA, the CDR3 is TGCGCCAGCAGCTTGGGGGGACAGAGCAATCAGCCCCAGCATTTT.

This chain links TRBV27 with TRBJ2-1; D gene uncertain. V was cut by 2 bases and J by 8 bases, with 13 bases left in between. Germline V lookup: CDR1 MNHEY, CDR2 SMNVEV (reference sequence). CDR3 length: 14 residues. CDR3 loop: CASSLRSIVHEQFF. The CDR3 nucleotides read TGTGCCAGCAGTTTACGATCTATCGTCCATGAGCAGTTCTTC.

V and J are TRBV4-1 and TRBJ2-1, with 11 bases fitting TRBD2. Trimming removed 1 base from V and 7 bases from J; junction bases left unmatched: 6. Looked up from germline, CDR1 is MGHRA and CDR2 is YSYEKL. This CDR3 spans 16 amino acids. The CDR3 is CASSQVLAGVPNEQFF. The CDR3 bases are TGCGCCAGCAGCCAAGTACTAGCGGGAGTCCCTAATGAGCAGTTCTTC.

The chain recombines TRBV4-3 with TRBJ2-2; 7 nucleotides line up with TRBD2. J was trimmed by 8 bases and V by 0 bases; bases with no gene match: 12. The CDR3 sequence is 17 residues long. Looked up from germline, CDR1 is LGHNA and CDR2 is YSLEER. In nucleotides, the CDR3 is TGCGCCAGCAGCCAAGATATCAACGGGAGGAGGCGGGGGGAGCTGTTTTTT. Its translation: CASSQDINGRRRGELFF.

The gene calls are TRBV7-2 and TRBJ2-5, with TRBD2 as a possible D gene (6 bases). The CDR3 has 13 residues. V dropped 5 bases and J dropped 7 bases, with 14 bases sitting between them. Per the germline V gene, CDR1 is SGHTA and CDR2 is FQGNSA. The CDR3 loop reads CASSPPGVATQYF. The CDR3 DNA follows: TGTGCCAGCAGCCCACCGGGGGTGGCGACCCAGTACTTC.

The chain links TRBV5-4 to TRBJ2-1; 11 bases agree with TRBD2. CDR3 length: 17 residues. Looked up from germline, CDR1 is SGHNT and CDR2 is YYREEE (reference sequence). V trimming: 2 bases; J trimming: 0 bases; junction bases outside the gene matches: 4. For the CDR3, the DNA is TGTGCCAGCAGCTTTGGACTAGCGGGTAGCTCCTACAATGAGCAGTTCTTC. Protein product: CASSFGLAGSSYNEQFF.

The V and J genes are TRBV19 and TRBJ1-2, with 8 positions matching TRBD1. The CDR3 is 14 residues long. Germline CDR1 and CDR2: LNHDA and SQIVND (reference sequence). With V trimmed by 7 bases and J by 7 bases, 11 bases remained unmatched. The CDR3 spells CASTLQGVSGGYTF. CDR3 sequence (DNA): TGTGCCAGTACCCTACAGGGGGTGTCGGGTGGCTACACCTTC.

This chain connects TRBV19 to TRBJ2-1; TRBD1 aligns across 7 bases. The CDR3 totals 14 residues. J lost 4 bases, V lost 7 bases, and 7 bases had no gene match. In germline, CDR1 is LNHDA, CDR2 SQIVND (reference sequence). CDR3 nucleotides: TGTGCCAGTACGAAGCAGGGGGTATACAATGAGCAGTTCTTC. Translation: CASTKQGVYNEQFF.

This chain links TRBV4-2 with TRBJ2-1, with 7 bases aligning to TRBD2. CDR1 and CDR2 (germline): LGHNA, YNFKEQ. The CDR3 is made up of 18 amino acids. The trim removed 1 base at V and 6 bases at J, leaving 15 bases unmatched. CDR3 residues: CASSQVVISGWRGNEQFF. CDR3 nucleotides: TGTGCCAGCAGCCAAGTTGTTATTAGCGGGTGGAGGGGCAATGAGCAGTTCTTC.

The chain couples TRBV27 to TRBJ2-5; 8 nucleotides match TRBD1. The CDR3 is made up of 16 amino acids. V was pared by 5 bases and J by 5 bases, with 13 bases of the junction left unmatched. Germline CDR1 is MNHEY and CDR2 is SMNVEV (reference sequence). The CDR3 region is CASSLLGQGRRETQYF. CDR3 sequence (DNA): TGTGCCAGCAGTCTCCTTGGACAGGGAAGGCGGGAGACCCAGTACTTC.

CDR3: CASSDLEGGRGNTQYF. CDR3 nucleotides: TGCGCCAGCAGTGATCTTGAAGGAGGAAGGGGGAATACGCAGTATTTT. J is TRBJ2-3 and V is TRBV10-1, with a possible D match to TRBD1 (6 bases). The CDR3 contains 16 residues. CDR1 is WNHNN and CDR2 is SYGVQD in the germline V gene (reference sequence). V was cut by 3 bases and J by 7 bases, with 20 bases left in between.

The CDR3 loop is CASSSLAGIARTDTQYF. The CDR3 nucleotides are TGTGCCAGCAGCTCCCTAGCGGGAATAGCCCGCACAGATACGCAGTATTTT. The V call is TRBV5-4, the J call TRBJ2-3; 9 bases are shared with TRBD2. Per the germline V gene, CDR1 is SGHNT and CDR2 is YYREEE (reference sequence). This CDR3 spans 17 amino acids. V was clipped by 3 bases and J by 1 base; unmatched bases: 9.

This CDR3 reads CASRVGGTMNGANVLTF. In nucleotides, the CDR3 is TGTGCCAGTAGAGTAGGGGGTACCATGAACGGGGCCAACGTCCTGACTTTC. The V and J genes are TRBV19 and TRBJ2-6; D is possibly TRBD1 (6 bases). CDR1 and CDR2 (germline): LNHDA, SQIVND (reference sequence). The CDR3 is made up of 17 amino acids. The V end was cut by 6 bases, the J end by 4 bases, with 19 bases between.

The J gene is TRBJ1-1, the V gene TRBV11-2, with a weak D call TRBD1 (6 bases). Germline assignment: CDR1 SGHAT and CDR2 FQNNGV. The CDR3 runs to 15 residues. Trimming cost V 0 bases and J 6 bases, with 14 bases left between them. CDR3 amino acids: CASSLDSTGKAEAFF. The CDR3 nucleotides read TGTGCCAGCAGCTTAGATTCCACAGGGAAGGCTGAAGCTTTCTTT.

With regard to this clone: A junction end diverges from the germline sequence, so it may reflect a read error. V is TRBV7-9 and J is TRBJ1-1; possibly TRBD1 for D (5 bases). Germline values: CDR1 SEHNR, CDR2 FQNEAQ (reference sequence). The CDR3 has 14 residues. CDR3 amino acids: CSSRFVRTNTEAFF. Here the CDR3 DNA reads TGTTCCAGCCGGTTTGTAAGGACAAACACTGAAGCTTTCTTT.

This clone is a singleton in its sample. V gene TRBV7-9 combines with J gene TRBJ2-1, with 10 bases aligning to TRBD1. Germline assignment: CDR1 SEHNR and CDR2 FQNEAQ (reference sequence). The CDR3 has 14 amino acids. V shed 4 bases and J 6 bases; nucleotides not matched to a gene: 3. The chain's CDR3 is CASSSGQGRNEQFF. CDR3 DNA sequence: TGTGCCAGCAGCTCGGGACAGGGGCGCAATGAGCAGTTCTTC.

The CDR3 loop reads CASSWGDNEQFF. The CDR3, as DNA: TGTGCCAGCAGCTGGGGGGACAATGAGCAGTTCTTC. The chain carries TRBV7-9 and TRBJ2-1; possible D gene TRBD2, 6 bases. CDR1 and CDR2 from the germline V gene are SEHNR and FQNEAQ (reference sequence). V lost 4 bases to trimming and J lost 5 bases, with 6 bases between them. CDR3 length equals 12 residues.

The chain is built from TRBV28 and TRBJ1-1; a possible D gene is TRBD1 (6 bases). Germline V gene lookup returns CDR1 MDHEN and CDR2 SYDVKM. V lost 6 bases, J lost 7 bases, and 12 bases lay in between. This CDR3 has 12 residues. The CDR3, as DNA: TGTGCCAGCAGGTCGCCGGGACATGAAGCTTTCTTT. This codes for CASRSPGHEAFF.

The chain combines TRBV9 with TRBJ1-3, with a possible D match to TRBD1 (5 bases). The CDR3 is 13 amino acids. The ends were cut back, 5 bases at V and 3 bases at J, with 9 bases in the middle. In germline, CDR1 is SGDLS, CDR2 YYNGEE. In nucleotides, the CDR3 is TGTGCCAGCAGTCCCGGGGGTGGAAACACCATATATTTT. Protein: CASSPGGGNTIYF.

The rearrangement uses TRBV28 and TRBJ2-7; D not certain. The V gene's germline CDR1 is MDHEN and CDR2 SYDVKM. The V end lost 2 bases, the J end lost 3 bases, and 11 bases lay between the germline ends. The CDR3 has 14 residues. The CDR3 coding sequence is TGTGCCAGCAGTTTACCAGAGACGGGCTACGAGCAGTACTTC. Protein product: CASSLPETGYEQYF.